This TCR beta chain was captured in a study of CD8+ T cells in alopecia areata. As the sequencing template, cDNA was produced by extracting RNA and reverse transcribing it. Profiled with immunoSEQ multiplex PCR; TCRdb holds only in-frame clones, not every one. This sample has 250,000 to 300,000 clones, with 58% found just once. Treatment indicated: oral pan-JAK inhibitor, 5-10 mg twice daily. Cell sorting on a FACSAria was used to separate CD4+ and CD8+ T cells from the PBMCs. Germline V gene sequence: CDR1 MNHNY, CDR2 SVGAGI (reference sequence). V gave up 11 bases and J gave up 7 bases, with 18 bases separating them. CDR3 size: 13 residues. Whole-study findings and limits: Throughout tofacitinib, many expanded lesional clones continued to persist in scalp and blood.

Comments on this clone: Its antigen is not known.

V is TRBV6-6 and J is TRBJ2-4, with a possible D match to TRBD2 (6 bases). Material: CD4+ T cells sorted from blood, obtained at week 24, from a patient treated with tofacitinib. This sequence originates from a human donor with alopecia areata. CDR3 residues: CAAGRAAGNIQYF. The CDR3 bases are TGTGCCGCGGGCAGGGCCGCGGGGAACATTCAGTACTTC.